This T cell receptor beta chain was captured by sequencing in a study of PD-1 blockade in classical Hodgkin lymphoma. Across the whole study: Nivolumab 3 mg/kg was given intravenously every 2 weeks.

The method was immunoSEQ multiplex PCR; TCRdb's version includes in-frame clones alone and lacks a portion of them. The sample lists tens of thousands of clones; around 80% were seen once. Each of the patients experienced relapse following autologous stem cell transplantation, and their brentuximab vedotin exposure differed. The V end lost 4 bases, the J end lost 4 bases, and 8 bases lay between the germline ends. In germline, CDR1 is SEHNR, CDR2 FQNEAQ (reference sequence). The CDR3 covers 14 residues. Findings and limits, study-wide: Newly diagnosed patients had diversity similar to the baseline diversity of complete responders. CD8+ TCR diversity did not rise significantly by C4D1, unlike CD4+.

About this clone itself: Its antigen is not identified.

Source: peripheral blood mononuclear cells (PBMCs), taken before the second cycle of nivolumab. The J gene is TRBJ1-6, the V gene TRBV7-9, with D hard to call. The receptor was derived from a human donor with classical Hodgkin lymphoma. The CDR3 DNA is TGTGCCAGCAGCTCAAGGGAGTATAATTCACCCCTCCACTTT. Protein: CASSSREYNSPLHF.